A selection of T cell receptor beta chains follows, all from one sample in a study of T cell responses to AZD1222 COVID-19 vaccine. The method was immunoSEQ multiplex PCR; TCRdb's version includes in-frame clones alone and lacks a portion of them. The table shows 90,000 to 130,000 clones, with roughly 92% occurring only once. Sequencing was performed on peripheral blood, taken 28 days after the second AZD1222 dose. The origin of the receptors is an adult who received the AZD1222 COVID-19 vaccine. The CDR3 runs from the conserved cysteine through the conserved F or W. A D gene is named only where the DNA matches it firmly. Size tells how often a clone was seen (once, few, many) or the class of an expanded clone, and some rows leave it out.

clone_size	j_call	d_call	v_call	cdr3_nt	cdr3_aa
NA	TRBJ2-7	NA	TRBV10-2	TGCGCCAGCGGGAACTACGAGCAGTACTTC	CASGNYEQYF
once	TRBJ1-1	TRBD1	TRBV7-9	TGTGCCAGCAGCCAAACGGGACAGATGCGAGCTTTCTTT	CASSQTGQMRAFF
NA	TRBJ2-5	NA	TRBV5-1	TGCGCCAGCAGCTCCCCTAGAGGCGAGACCCAGTACTTC	CASSSPRGETQYF
NA	TRBJ2-7	NA	TRBV6-5	TGTGCCAGCAGGTCAGGGAGGGGGCGAGAGCAGTACTTC	CASRSGRGREQYF
NA	TRBJ2-3	TRBD1	TRBV19	TGTGCCAGTAGTATTATTGGGACAGGTCGAAGCACAGATACGCAGTATTTT	CASSIIGTGRSTDTQYF
NA	TRBJ1-2	NA	TRBV6-2/TRBV6-3	TGTGCCAGCAGTTCCCCGACCTCGGACGTTAACTATGGCTACACCTTC	CASSSPTSDVNYGYTF
NA	TRBJ1-1	NA	TRBV5-4	TGTGCCAGCAGCTTTACAGGGTCCCCTGAAGCTTTCTTT	CASSFTGSPEAFF
NA	TRBJ2-7	NA	TRBV6-2/TRBV6-3	TGTGCCAGCAGTTACCAACGACAGCGCCTAGGGTACGAGCAGTACTTC	CASSYQRQRLGYEQYF
NA	TRBJ1-2	TRBD1	TRBV28	TGTGCCACCGTTGGACCGGGACAGAACTACTATGGCTACACCTTC	CATVGPGQNYYGYTF
NA	TRBJ2-7	NA	TRBV27	TGTGCCAGCAGCTCCCGGCCGTCACAAACCTACGAGCAGTACTTC	CASSSRPSQTYEQYF
NA	TRBJ1-2	NA	TRBV5-1	TGCGCCAGCAGCTTTATCCCGGACGCCAACTATGGCTACACCTTC	CASSFIPDANYGYTF
NA	TRBJ2-3	NA	TRBV5-1	TGCGCCAGCAGCTTGGGGGGCCCTAGCACAGATACGCAGTATTTT	CASSLGGPSTDTQYF
NA	TRBJ2-7	NA	TRBV4-2	TGTGCCAGCAGCCAAGGACCGGGAGGGACAGGGTACGAGCAGTACTTC	CASSQGPGGTGYEQYF
NA	TRBJ2-2	NA	TRBV5-1	TGCGCCAGCAGTTTAGACACTGCGAACACCGGGGAGCTGTTTTTT	CASSLDTANTGELFF
NA	TRBJ2-1	NA	TRBV18	TGTGCCAGCTCACCCGGGGGGCACAGCTTCCTCAATGAGCAGTTCTTC	CASSPGGHSFLNEQFF
NA	TRBJ1-1	NA	TRBV5-1	TGCGCCAGCAGCTTGTCGGCCCTGAACACTGAAGCTTTCTTT	CASSLSALNTEAFF
few	TRBJ2-1	NA	TRBV24-1	TGTGCCACACAGGGCGGGCCGTGGACCTACAATGAGCAGTTCTTC	CATQGGPWTYNEQFF
few	TRBJ2-1	TRBD2	TRBV7-2	TGTGCCAGCAGCCCGAGGCTAGCGGGGGGCACCAATGAGCAGTTCTTC	CASSPRLAGGTNEQFF
NA	TRBJ2-5	NA	TRBV7-6	TGTGCCAGCAGCTTAGCGGAGACCCAGTACTTC	CASSLAETQYF
NA	TRBJ2-7	NA	TRBV7-2	TGTGCCAGCAGCAGGGCGGGATACTACGAGCAGTACTTC	CASSRAGYYEQYF
NA	TRBJ1-3	NA	TRBV9	TGTGCCAGCAGCGTAGCGGGGGCACGGTCTGGAAACACCATATATTTT	CASSVAGARSGNTIYF
NA	TRBJ2-7	TRBD2	TRBV12-5	TGTGCTAGTGGTCAGACACGGGAGGCAGAGTTC	CASGQTREAEF
NA	TRBJ2-3	TRBD2	TRBV10-3	TGTGCCATTGCGAAGAGCGGGGGGGCCTCAGATACGCAGTATTTT	CAIAKSGGASDTQYF
NA	TRBJ2-1	TRBD1	TRBV5-1	TGCGCCAGCAGCGAGAGCCTATACAGGGGGCCGGGGTACAATGAGCAGTTCTTC	CASSESLYRGPGYNEQFF
NA	TRBJ1-1	NA	TRBV6-4	TGTGCCAGCAGTGACACCGGACGACTTAACACTGAAGCTTTCTTT	CASSDTGRLNTEAFF
NA	TRBJ1-2	TRBD1	TRBV6-5	TGTGCCAGTACAGGGGTTGTAAACTATGGCTACACCTTC	CASTGVVNYGYTF
NA	TRBJ1-4	NA	TRBV3-1/TRBV3-2	TGTGCCAGCAGCCAAGGGACGGTACCCTTTGCAACTAATGAAAAACTGTTTTTT	CASSQGTVPFATNEKLFF
NA	TRBJ1-2	TRBD1	TRBV19	TGTGCCAGTAGTCGACAGACAGGGATTCGTGGCGGCTACACCTTC	CASSRQTGIRGGYTF
NA	TRBJ2-3	TRBD1	TRBV5-4	TGTGCCAGCAGCCCGTGGACAGGGACCACAGATACGCAGTATTTT	CASSPWTGTTDTQYF
NA	TRBJ1-2	NA	TRBV28	TGTGCCAGCAGTTTATGGTCGGGGGGCCGCGATGGCTACACCTTC	CASSLWSGGRDGYTF
NA	TRBJ2-2	NA	TRBV6-6	TGTGCCACCAGGGTGGAGAACACCGGGGAGCTGTTTTTT	CATRVENTGELFF
NA	TRBJ1-5	NA	TRBV10-2	TGCGCCAGCAGTGATATGGGACGGGGCAATCAGCCCCAGCATTTT	CASSDMGRGNQPQHF
NA	TRBJ1-4	TRBD1	TRBV2	TGTGCCAGCATTAAAGCAGGGGGAGGTGAAAAACTGTTTTTT	CASIKAGGGEKLFF
NA	TRBJ2-5	NA	TRBV7-2	TGTGCCAGCAGCTTAATGCAGGGGGGAGAGACCCAGTACTTC	CASSLMQGGETQYF
once	TRBJ2-5	NA	TRBV2	TGTGCCAGCAGTGTAGGAGAGACCCAGTACTTC	CASSVGETQYF
NA	TRBJ2-1	NA	TRBV3-1/TRBV3-2	TGTGCCAGCAGCCAAGAAGCCAGCCGATCTTACAATGAGCAGTTCTTC	CASSQEASRSYNEQFF
once	TRBJ1-6	NA	TRBV15	TGTGCCACCAGCAGAGATAGATCACCCCTCCACTTT	CATSRDRSPLHF
NA	TRBJ1-2	NA	TRBV3-1/TRBV3-2	TGTGCCAGCAGCCAGGTAGGGGTCTACGTTGCCTTC	CASSQVGVYVAF
NA	TRBJ2-3	NA	TRBV5-1	TGCGCCAGCCAGTGGGGACAAGCCGAAATTACGCAGTATTTT	CASQWGQAEITQYF
NA	TRBJ2-7	NA	TRBV4-2	TGTGCCAGCAGCCAGGGTGTGTCTACCGAGCAGTACTTC	CASSQGVSTEQYF
NA	TRBJ1-4	TRBD1	TRBV19	TGTGCCAGTTGTGACAGGGAGAGTGAAAAACTGTTTTTT	CASCDRESEKLFF
NA	TRBJ2-7	NA	TRBV15	TGTGCCACCAGCAGACAGGGGTTCGGCTACGAGCAGTACTTC	CATSRQGFGYEQYF